This TCR beta chain derives from a study of blood T cell repertoires in COVID-19. For the study at large: Acute and convalescent COVID-19 specimens originated in the United States, Italy and Spain. From T cells, B-cell-depleted T cells, or PBMCs came the material, which was cDNA or gDNA.

The CDR3 is 14 amino acids. Trimming took off 1 base at V and 2 bases at J, with 7 bases between the two ends. Germline CDR1 SGHKS, CDR2 YYEKEE (reference sequence). How the authors handled the data: Reference gene primer amplification yielded estimated nucleated cell counts. Repertoires were generated with immunoSEQ multiplex PCR, while TCRdb's copy carries only in-frame clones and drops some. Clone size and V and J calls were adopted from that table, with D and trimming inferred from the DNA. The sample has approximately 74,000 clones, around nine tenths seen once. The receptor was isolated from a woman aged 55 to 70 with acute or convalescent COVID-19. The chain joins TRBV5-5 to TRBJ1-3; D is unresolved. The sequencing input was peripheral blood. The CDR3 DNA reads TGTGCCAGCAGCTTGTCCCCTGCTGGAAACACCATATATTTT. Protein product: CASSLSPAGNTIYF.